This TCR beta chain was sequenced for a study of cytomegalovirus exposure and HLA in healthy donors. Study-wide context: Later analysis reported that the 120 or so validation repertoires shared the platform of the roughly 700 first-cohort repertoires.

The donors were in the roughly 120-subject validation cohort, distinct from the roughly 600-subject first cohort. TCRdb keeps only in-frame clones here, not all; method: immunoSEQ multiplex PCR. The table has some 68,000 clones, more than 95% seen once. This sequence was found in a man aged 18 to 30 in good health and CMV-seronegative. Sequenced input: PBMCs.

The CDR3 sequence is CASSLVSSGELFF. In DNA form, the CDR3 reads TGCGCCAGCAGCTTGGTGTCCTCTGGGGAGCTGTTTTTT. V and J are TRBV5-1 and TRBJ2-2, with D hard to call. Germline-derived CDR1 and CDR2 are SGHRS and YFSETQ. This CDR3 has 13 residues. Trimming took off 0 bases at V and 8 bases at J, with 8 bases between the two ends.